This T cell receptor beta chain was sequenced for a study of spatial heterogeneity in lung cancer. Study-wide background: Sequence detection consistently recorded a greater number of beta-chain than alpha-chain sequences. Study-wide results and caveats: In blood, ubiquitous expanded tumor TCRs appeared more at resection than follow-up.

The germline CDR1 and CDR2 sequences are SNHLY and FYNNEI. The junction had 6 bases not matched to a gene; V was cut back by 1 base and J by 6 bases. The CDR3 has 15 amino acids. The sample's time point: sample taken at primary tumor resection. Sequencing was performed on whole RNA extracted from tumor and nontumor lung tissue, or from frozen PBMC, and the material was left unsorted. Comment on this clonotype: Its antigen is undetermined.

TCRdb independently ran MiXCR on the 5' RACE reads; one entry per CDR3 protein. The sample carries about 85,000 distinct CDR3 sequences, 15% to 25% recorded once. The sample in question was PBMCs, obtained at surgery. This TCR was sampled from a male donor with early-stage non-small cell lung cancer. V gene TRBV2 combines with J gene TRBJ2-1; 7 bases line up with TRBD2. Here the CDR3 reads CASSEVLAPGNEQFF. Written as DNA, the CDR3 is TGTGCCAGCAGTGAAGTACTAGCGCCAGGCAATGAGCAGTTCTTC.